This TCR beta chain is from a study of monozygotic twins with inflammatory bowel disease. UMIs bearing a 6-nucleotide sample barcode were added through template switching. TCRdb derives one entry per CDR3 protein from the 5' RACE reads, leaving out DNA. The sample has around 410,000 distinct CDR3 sequences. General study points: Patients with IBD had less TCRbeta diversity (inverse Simpson) than their healthy co-twins. People with IBD had fewer clonotypes in common with others than healthy twins did, especially with disease activity. Background noise in patient repertoires may stem from differing immunosuppressive treatments.

A note on this clonotype: What it binds is unknown.

The CDR3 consists of 20 residues. CDR1 and CDR2 (germline): SGHAT, FQNNGV. The clonotype was recovered from a human donor with ulcerative colitis or Crohn's disease, or a healthy co-twin of an affected twin (not recorded which). This chain links TRBV11-2 with TRBJ1-6; TCRdb outputs TRBD1, but without DNA this stays unchecked. Specimen: blood. This CDR3 reads CASSLLRGQGAVAYNSPLHF.